The TCR beta chain under discussion was sequenced for a study of CXCR3-negative and CXCR3-positive naive CD8 T cells. Turning to the study itself: Total TRB output reached some 140 million reads, about 1.5 +/- 0.3 million per library. Study results and limitations: A higher hydrophobicity marked the TRB CDR3s of CXCR3-positive naive cells versus CXCR3-negative naive cells.

It was by 5' RACE with UMI labels that the TRB cDNA libraries were prepared. TCRdb derives one entry per CDR3 protein from the 5' RACE reads, leaving out DNA. The sample data list over 95,000 distinct CDR3 sequences. Germline-derived CDR1 and CDR2 are MDHEN and SYDVKM. This CDR3 has 16 amino acids. Worth noting for this clonotype: What it recognizes is unknown.

This TCR derives from a human donor in good health. Some clones in this sample may be carry-over from other donors' samples. The rearrangement links TRBV28 to TRBJ2-5; TCRdb's D call of TRBD1 is untestable without DNA. Sequencing used naive CXCR3+ CD8+ T cells from blood. As for subset: CD45RO-CCR7+CD27+CD95- naive CD8+ T cells expressing CXCR3 (TNR3+). CDR3 residues: CASSMSGTGHAETQYF.